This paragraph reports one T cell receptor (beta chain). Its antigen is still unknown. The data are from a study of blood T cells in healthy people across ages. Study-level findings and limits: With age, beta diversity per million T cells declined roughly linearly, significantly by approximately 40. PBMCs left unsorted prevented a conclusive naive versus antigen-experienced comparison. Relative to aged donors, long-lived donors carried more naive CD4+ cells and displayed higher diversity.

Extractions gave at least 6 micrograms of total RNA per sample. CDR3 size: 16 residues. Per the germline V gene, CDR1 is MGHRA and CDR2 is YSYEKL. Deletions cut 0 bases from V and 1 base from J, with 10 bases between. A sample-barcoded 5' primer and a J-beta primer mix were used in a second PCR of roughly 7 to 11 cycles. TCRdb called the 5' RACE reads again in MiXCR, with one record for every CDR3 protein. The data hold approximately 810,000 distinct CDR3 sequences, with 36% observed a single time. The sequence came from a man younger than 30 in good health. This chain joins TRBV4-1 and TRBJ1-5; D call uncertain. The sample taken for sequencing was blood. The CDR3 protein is CASSQEGPRSNQPQHF. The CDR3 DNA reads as TGCGCCAGCAGCCAAGAAGGGCCAAGGAGCAATCAGCCCCAGCATTTT.